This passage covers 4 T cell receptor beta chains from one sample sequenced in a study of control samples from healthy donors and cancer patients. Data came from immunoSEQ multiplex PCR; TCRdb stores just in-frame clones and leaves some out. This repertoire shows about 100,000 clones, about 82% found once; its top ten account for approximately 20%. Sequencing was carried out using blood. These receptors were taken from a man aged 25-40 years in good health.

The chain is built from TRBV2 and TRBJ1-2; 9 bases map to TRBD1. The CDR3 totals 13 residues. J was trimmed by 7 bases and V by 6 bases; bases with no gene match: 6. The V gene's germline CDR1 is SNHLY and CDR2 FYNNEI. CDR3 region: CASRGETGGGYTF. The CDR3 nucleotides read TGTGCCAGCAGGGGAGAGACAGGGGGTGGCTACACCTTC.

The DNA for the CDR3 is TGTGCCAGCAGTGAAGGGTCCGGTGGGGCCGAGGGCTACACCTTC. This encodes CASSEGSGGAEGYTF. The chain recombines TRBV6-1 with TRBJ1-2; weak D call: TRBD1 (5 bases). The CDR3 consists of 15 residues. V shed 1 base and J shed 8 bases, with 17 bases lying between them. Germline CDR1 reads MNHNS; CDR2 reads SASEGT.

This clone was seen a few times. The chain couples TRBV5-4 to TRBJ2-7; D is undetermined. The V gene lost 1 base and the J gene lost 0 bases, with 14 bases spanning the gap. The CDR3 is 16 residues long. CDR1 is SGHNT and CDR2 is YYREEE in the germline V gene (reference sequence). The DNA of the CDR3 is TGTGCCAGCAGCTTGATGGGCAGCCACCCCTCCTACGAGCAGTACTTC. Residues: CASSLMGSHPSYEQYF. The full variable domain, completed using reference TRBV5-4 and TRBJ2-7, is ETGVTQSPTHLIKTRGQQVTLRCSSQSGHNTVSWYQQALGQGPQFIFQYYREEENGRGNFPPRFSGLQFPNYSSELNVNALELDDSALYLCASSLMGSHPSYEQYFGPGTRLTVT.

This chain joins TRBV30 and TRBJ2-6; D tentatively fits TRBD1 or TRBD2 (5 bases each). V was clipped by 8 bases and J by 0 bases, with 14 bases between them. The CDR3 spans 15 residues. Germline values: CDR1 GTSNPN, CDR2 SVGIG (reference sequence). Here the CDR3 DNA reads TGTGCCGTCCGGGACGGTAGCTCTGGGGCCAACGTCCTGACTTTC. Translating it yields CAVRDGSSGANVLTF. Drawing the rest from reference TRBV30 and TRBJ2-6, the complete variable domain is SQTIHQWPATLVQPVGSPLSLECTVEGTSNPNLYWYRQAAGRGLQLLFYSVGIGQISSEVPQNLSASRPQDRQFILSSKKLLLSDSGFYLCAVRDGSSGANVLTFGAGSRLTVL.